One and the same sample provided the 15 T cell receptor beta chains below, sequenced in a study of beta chain features in type 1 diabetes. These receptors' antigens are unknown. Findings and limits, study-wide: Researchers report that Type 1 diabetes patients had moderately but significantly shorter TCRB CDR3s across all four CD4+ subsets.

Since all of the isolated RNA was reverse transcribed, expressed TCRB transcripts were what got sequenced. Clones were sequenced by immunoSEQ multiplex PCR, and TCRdb holds only the in-frame ones, with some missing. The data show about 700,000 clones, 13% seen once. The specimen sequenced was naive CD4+ T cells from blood. All receptors come from a man aged 18-30 years with type 1 diabetes.

The chain recombines TRBV27 with TRBJ1-5; D uncertain. V was clipped by 6 bases and J by 3 bases, with 15 bases between them. Germline values: CDR1 MNHEY, CDR2 SMNVEV (reference sequence). This CDR3 region has 15 residues. CDR3 sequence reads: CASSFRGAINQPQHF. DNA of the CDR3: TGTGCCAGCAGCTTTCGCGGTGCCATCAATCAGCCCCAGCATTTT.

This clone was counted between two and nine times. J is TRBJ2-7 and V is TRBV28; a possible D gene is TRBD2 (6 bases). Per germline, CDR1 MDHEN and CDR2 SYDVKM. The CDR3 spans 12 residues. The germline V and J ends were trimmed by 8 bases and 1 base, with 9 bases remaining between them. CDR3 in amino acids: CASARGSYEQYF. The CDR3 coding sequence is TGTGCCAGCGCACGGGGGTCCTACGAGCAGTACTTC. The complete variable domain, with remaining parts taken from reference TRBV28 and TRBJ2-7, reads DVKVTQSSRYLVKRTGEKVFLECVQDMDHENMFWYRQDPGLGLRLIYFSYDVKMKEKGDIPEGYSVSREKKERFSLILESASTNQTSMYLCASARGSYEQYFGPGTRLTVT.

The table lists this clone with a few counts. The rearrangement links TRBV18 to TRBJ2-5, with D hard to call. The germline V and J ends were trimmed by 0 bases and 1 base, with 6 bases remaining between them. Germline V gene lookup returns CDR1 KGHSH and CDR2 LQKENI. This CDR3 has 14 residues. The CDR3 here is CASSPPQSQETQYF. The DNA for the CDR3 is TGTGCCAGCTCACCACCTCAGAGCCAAGAGACCCAGTACTTC.

This clone was seen a handful of times. The CDR3 spells CSGTENEQFF. CDR3 DNA sequence: TGCAGTGGTACGGAGAATGAGCAGTTCTTC. This chain uses TRBV20-1 with TRBJ2-1; D ambiguous. From germline, CDR1 is DFQATT and CDR2 SNEGSKA (reference sequence). This CDR3 has 10 amino acids. The V end was cut by 7 bases, the J end by 7 bases, with 8 bases between.

In DNA, the CDR3 is TGTGCCAGTAGTAGGGCCCGTAATGGCCAAGAGACCCAGTACTTC. It translates to CASSRARNGQETQYF. The chain employs TRBV19 and TRBJ2-5, with D hard to call. V lost 4 bases and J 1 base, leaving 13 bases between the germline ends. The CDR3 has 15 residues. Germline lookup yields CDR1 LNHDA and CDR2 SQIVND (reference sequence).

This clone showed up just a few times. The V call is TRBV30, the J call TRBJ2-3; no clear D. The CDR3 covers 11 residues. Trimming shortened V by 5 bases and J by 4 bases, and 7 bases separated the two germline ends. Germline V gene sequence: CDR1 GTSNPN, CDR2 SVGIG (reference sequence). The CDR3 reads CAWANPDTQYF. CDR3 DNA sequence: TGTGCCTGGGCCAACCCAGATACGCAGTATTTT.

The rearrangement joins TRBV7-8 to TRBJ2-1; 8 nucleotides line up with TRBD1. V shed 5 bases, J shed 8 bases, and the junction held 5 bases outside the gene matches. The CDR3 runs 13 residues. The germline gives CDR1 SGHVS, CDR2 FQNEAQ. The CDR3 bases are TGTGCCAGCAGCCCTATGACAGGGGATGAGCAGTTCTTC. Translating it yields CASSPMTGDEQFF.

V is TRBV14 and J is TRBJ1-1, with 8 positions matching TRBD1. The CDR3 is 15 amino acids. J gave up 5 bases and V 2 bases, and 7 bases lay outside the gene matches. Per germline, CDR1 SGHDN and CDR2 FVKESK. In DNA form, the CDR3 reads TGTGCCAGCAGCCAATATACAGGGGGAAGAACTGAAGCTTTCTTT. Its translation: CASSQYTGGRTEAFF.

The CDR3 reads CASSEVDRNTEAFF. The CDR3 nucleotides are TGTGCCAGCAGCGAGGTCGACAGGAACACTGAAGCTTTCTTT. The chain links TRBV5-4 to TRBJ1-1; TRBD1 might be the D (5 bases). Trimming stripped 4 bases from V and 1 base from J, with 11 bases between. This CDR3 is 14 amino acids long. CDR1 is SGHNT, CDR2 YYREEE, per germline (reference sequence).

The V call is TRBV6-1, the J call TRBJ1-1; TRBD1 matches at 7 bases. The germline V gene has CDR1 MNHNS and CDR2 SASEGT. J was trimmed by 1 base and V by 2 bases; bases with no gene match: 4. CDR3 length: 15 amino acids. CDR3 in amino acids: CASSEYGTANTEAFF. CDR3 sequence (DNA): TGTGCCAGCAGTGAATACGGGACAGCGAACACTGAAGCTTTCTTT.

This chain connects TRBV6-1 to TRBJ1-1, with D perhaps TRBD1 (5 bases). The germline V gene has CDR1 MNHNS and CDR2 SASEGT. V shed 3 bases and J shed 2 bases, with 13 bases lying between them. The CDR3 sequence is 15 residues long. CDR3 amino acids: CASSDEAGKNTEAFF. CDR3 sequence (DNA): TGTGCCAGCAGTGACGAGGCAGGGAAAAACACTGAAGCTTTCTTT.

V and J are TRBV29-1 and TRBJ1-3; possible D gene TRBD1, 6 bases. The CDR3 covers 14 residues. Germline-derived CDR1 and CDR2 are SQVTM and ANQGSEA. Between the trimmed V and J ends, which lost 2 bases and 2 bases, there was a span of 10 bases. CDR3: CSVERGAAGNTIYF. The DNA of the CDR3 is TGCAGCGTTGAACGGGGGGCCGCTGGAAACACCATATATTTT.

The chain recombines TRBV27 with TRBJ2-7; the D gene is possibly TRBD2 (5 bases). Germline V gene sequence: CDR1 MNHEY, CDR2 SMNVEV (reference sequence). The CDR3 extends over 15 amino acids. Trimming shortened V by 2 bases and J by 4 bases, and 15 bases separated the two germline ends. The CDR3 loop is CASSLRGNLVYEQYF. The CDR3 nucleotides are TGTGCCAGCAGTTTACGAGGGAATCTTGTTTACGAGCAGTACTTC.

A few counts support this clone. The rearrangement uses TRBV9 and TRBJ2-5; D is uncertain. Germline CDR1 reads SGDLS; CDR2 reads YYNGEE. CDR3 length: 16 amino acids. The V and J ends lost 0 bases and 2 bases respectively, with 14 bases between them. CDR3 sequence (DNA): TGTGCCAGCAGCGTAGGGCAGGCCCTCGGTCAAGAGACCCAGTACTTC. Its translation is CASSVGQALGQETQYF.

The sample holds a few counts of this clone. Sequence at one end of the junction differs from germline and may be a read error. The sample holds other DNA sequences that translate to the same CDR3. J is TRBJ2-7 and V is TRBV11-2; D is unresolved. CDR3 length: 11 residues. CDR1 is SGHAT, CDR2 FQNNGV, per germline. The CDR3, as DNA: TGTGCCAGCAGCCTAGATTACGAGCAGTACTTC. Protein sequence: CASSLDYEQYF. Filled out from reference TRBV11-2 and TRBJ2-7, the complete variable domain reads EAGVAQSPRYKIIEKRQSVAFWCNPISGHATLYWYQQILGQGPKLLIQFQNNGVVDDSQLPKDRFSAERLKGVDSTLKIQPAKLEDSAVYLCASSLDYEQYFGPGTRLTVT.